One sample yielded the 7 T cell receptor beta chains listed below, sequenced in a study of blood T cell repertoires in COVID-19. The repertoire was sequenced with immunoSEQ multiplex PCR; TCRdb's copy has only in-frame clones and lacks some. The sample has roughly 100,000 clones, 75% to 90% seen once; the top ten hold roughly 5.6%. Sequences were obtained from peripheral blood. Source of these receptors: a woman between 45 and 60 years old with COVID-19, enrolled during active disease.

This sequence joins TRBV2 and TRBJ2-3; D might be TRBD1 (5 bases). The germline CDR1 and CDR2 sequences are SNHLY and FYNNEI. Deletions cut 6 bases from V and 1 base from J, with 17 bases between. The CDR3 length is 16 residues. CDR3 nucleotide sequence: TGTGCCAGCAGCTTTACACGATCGACAGGCACAGATACGCAGTATTTT. It codes for CASSFTRSTGTDTQYF.

CDR3 sequence (DNA): TGTGCCTGGAGTTTGGGGGGGCTGGGTTCACCCCTCCACTTT. Translation gives CAWSLGGLGSPLHF. The chain couples TRBV30 to TRBJ1-6, with D maybe TRBD1 (6 bases). The length of the CDR3 is 14 residues. V lost 2 bases to trimming and J lost 9 bases, with 14 bases between them. Germline-derived CDR1 and CDR2 are GTSNPN and SVGIG (reference sequence).

CDR3 DNA sequence: TGCGCCAGCAGCCCACTAGCGGGGCCATCCTACGAGCAGTACTTC. As protein: CASSPLAGPSYEQYF. The rearrangement uses TRBV5-1 and TRBJ2-7; 10 bases map to TRBD2. Germline loops: CDR1 SGHRS, CDR2 YFSETQ. The CDR3 loop spans 15 amino acids. The junction had 5 bases not matched to a gene; V was cut back by 4 bases and J by 1 base.

The rearrangement links TRBV9 to TRBJ2-1, with 16 bases identical to TRBD2. Germline V gene lookup returns CDR1 SGDLS and CDR2 YYNGEE. This CDR3 comprises 17 residues. V shed 3 bases and J 8 bases; nucleotides not matched to a gene: 8. Here the CDR3 reads CASSEIGTSGGADEQFF. The CDR3, as DNA: TGTGCCAGCAGCGAAATAGGGACTAGCGGGGGGGCTGATGAGCAGTTCTTC.

The V gene is TRBV5-1, the J gene TRBJ1-4; D ambiguous. The CDR3 extends over 14 amino acids. V shed 0 bases and J shed 0 bases, with 3 bases lying between them. Germline assignment: CDR1 SGHRS and CDR2 YFSETQ. The CDR3 here is CASSLAATNEKLFF. CDR3 bases: TGCGCCAGCAGCTTGGCCGCAACTAATGAAAAACTGTTTTTT.

The chain has TRBV6-1 and TRBJ1-1; maybe TRBD1 (5 bases). The V end was cut by 3 bases, the J end by 0 bases, with 11 bases between. Germline CDR1 and CDR2: MNHNS and SASEGT. The CDR3 spans 15 residues. Here the CDR3 DNA reads TGTGCCAGCAGTGAGTGGGGGGAAATGAACACTGAAGCTTTCTTT. Protein: CASSEWGEMNTEAFF.

The chain recombines TRBV27 with TRBJ1-2; D uncertain. The CDR3 covers 15 residues. CDR1 and CDR2 (germline): MNHEY, SMNVEV (reference sequence). V gave up 6 bases and J gave up 3 bases, with 17 bases separating them. The CDR3 bases are TGTGCCAGCAGAAAGGAGAGTGGCATAGACTATGGCTACACCTTC. Its protein product is CASRKESGIDYGYTF.